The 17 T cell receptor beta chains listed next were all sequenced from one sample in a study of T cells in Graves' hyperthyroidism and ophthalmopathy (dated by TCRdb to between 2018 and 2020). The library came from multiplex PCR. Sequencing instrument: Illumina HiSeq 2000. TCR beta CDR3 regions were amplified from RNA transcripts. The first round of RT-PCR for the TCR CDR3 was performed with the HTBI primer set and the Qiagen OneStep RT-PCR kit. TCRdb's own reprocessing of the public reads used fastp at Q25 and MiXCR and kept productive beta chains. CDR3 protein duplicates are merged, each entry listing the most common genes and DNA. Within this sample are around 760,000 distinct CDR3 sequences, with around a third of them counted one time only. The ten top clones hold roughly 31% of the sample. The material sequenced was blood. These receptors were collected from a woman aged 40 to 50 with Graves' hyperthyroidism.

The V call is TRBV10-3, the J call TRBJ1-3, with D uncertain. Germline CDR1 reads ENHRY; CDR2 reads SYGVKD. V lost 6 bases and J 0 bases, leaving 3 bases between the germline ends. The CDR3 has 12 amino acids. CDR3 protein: CAIRSSGNTIYF. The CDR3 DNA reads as TGTGCCATCAGATCCTCTGGAAACACCATATATTTT.

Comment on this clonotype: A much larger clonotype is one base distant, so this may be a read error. The CDR3 protein is CNARTFQETQYF. The CDR3 DNA reads TGCAATGCCAGAACGTTCCAAGAGACCCAGTACTTC. The rearrangement links TRBV20-1 to TRBJ2-5; D is uncertain. This CDR3 contains 12 residues. Germline V gene data show CDR1 as DFQATT and CDR2 as SNEGSKA (reference sequence).

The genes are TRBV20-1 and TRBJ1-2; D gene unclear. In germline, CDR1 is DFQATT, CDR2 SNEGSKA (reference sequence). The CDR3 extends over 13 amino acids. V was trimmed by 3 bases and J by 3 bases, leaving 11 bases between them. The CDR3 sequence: CSASPATDYGYTF. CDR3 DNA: TGCAGTGCTAGCCCCGCCACGGACTATGGCTACACCTTC.

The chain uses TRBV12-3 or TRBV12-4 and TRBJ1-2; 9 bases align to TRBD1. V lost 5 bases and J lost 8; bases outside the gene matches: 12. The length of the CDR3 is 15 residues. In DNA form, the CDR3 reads TGTGCCAGCAGTCCAAACGGACAGGGGTTTGGGGGCTACACCTTC. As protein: CASSPNGQGFGGYTF.

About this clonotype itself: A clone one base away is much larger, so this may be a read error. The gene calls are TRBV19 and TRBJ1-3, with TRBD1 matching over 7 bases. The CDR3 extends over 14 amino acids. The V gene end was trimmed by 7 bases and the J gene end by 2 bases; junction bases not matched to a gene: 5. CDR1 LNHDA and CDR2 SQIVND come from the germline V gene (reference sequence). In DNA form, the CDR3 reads TGTGCCAGTATCAGGGGGGCGCCTGGAAACACCATATATTTT. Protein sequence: CASIRGAPGNTIYF.

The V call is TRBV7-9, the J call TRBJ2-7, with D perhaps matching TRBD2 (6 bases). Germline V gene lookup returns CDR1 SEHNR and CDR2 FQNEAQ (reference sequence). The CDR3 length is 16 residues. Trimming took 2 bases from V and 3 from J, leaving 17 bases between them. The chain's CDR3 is CASSLYGGRGIYEQYF. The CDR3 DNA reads TGTGCCAGCAGCTTATACGGGGGAAGGGGTATCTACGAGCAGTACTTC. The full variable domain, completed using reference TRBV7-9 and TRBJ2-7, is DTGVSQNPRHKITKRGQNVTFRCDPISEHNRLYWYRQTLGQGPEFLTYFQNEAQLEKSRLLSDRFSAERPKGSFSTLEIQRTEQGDSAMYLCASSLYGGRGIYEQYFGPGTRLTVT.

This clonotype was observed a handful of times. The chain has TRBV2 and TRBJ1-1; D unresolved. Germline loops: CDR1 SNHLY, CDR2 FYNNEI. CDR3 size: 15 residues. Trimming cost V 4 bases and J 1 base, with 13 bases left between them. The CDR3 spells CASSVTTTKNTEAFF. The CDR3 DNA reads TGTGCCAGCAGTGTTACAACGACTAAGAACACTGAAGCTTTCTTT.

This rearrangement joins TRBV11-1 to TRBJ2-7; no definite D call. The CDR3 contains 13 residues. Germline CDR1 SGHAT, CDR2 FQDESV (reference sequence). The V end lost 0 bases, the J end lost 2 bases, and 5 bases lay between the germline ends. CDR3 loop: CASSLANAYEQYF. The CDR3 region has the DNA TGTGCCAGCAGCTTAGCGAATGCCTACGAGCAGTACTTC.

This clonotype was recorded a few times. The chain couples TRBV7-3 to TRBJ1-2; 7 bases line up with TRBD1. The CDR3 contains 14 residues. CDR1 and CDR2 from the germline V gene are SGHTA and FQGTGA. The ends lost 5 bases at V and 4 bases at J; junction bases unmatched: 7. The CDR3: CASSTQTGPYGYTF. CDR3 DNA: TGTGCCAGCAGCACCCAGACAGGGCCCTATGGCTACACCTTC.

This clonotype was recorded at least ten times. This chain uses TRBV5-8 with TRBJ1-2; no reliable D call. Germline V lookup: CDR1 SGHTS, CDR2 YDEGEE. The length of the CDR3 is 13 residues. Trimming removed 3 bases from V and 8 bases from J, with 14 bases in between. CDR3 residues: CASSSWALEGYTF. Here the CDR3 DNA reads TGTGCCAGCAGCTCTTGGGCCCTAGAAGGCTACACCTTC.

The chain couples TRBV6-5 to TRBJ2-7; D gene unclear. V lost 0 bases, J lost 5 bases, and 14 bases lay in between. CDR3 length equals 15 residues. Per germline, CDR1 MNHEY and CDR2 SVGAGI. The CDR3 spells CASSYSRSQLNEQYF. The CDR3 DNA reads TGTGCCAGCAGTTACTCCCGAAGCCAGCTGAACGAGCAGTACTTC.

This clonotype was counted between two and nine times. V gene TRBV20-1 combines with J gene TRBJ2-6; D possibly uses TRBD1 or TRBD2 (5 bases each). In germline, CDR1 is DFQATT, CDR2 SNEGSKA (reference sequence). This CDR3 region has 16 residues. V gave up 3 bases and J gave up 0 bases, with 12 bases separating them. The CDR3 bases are TGCAGTGCTAGTGGGGACGGAGACTCTGGGGCCAACGTCCTGACTTTC. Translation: CSASGDGDSGANVLTF.

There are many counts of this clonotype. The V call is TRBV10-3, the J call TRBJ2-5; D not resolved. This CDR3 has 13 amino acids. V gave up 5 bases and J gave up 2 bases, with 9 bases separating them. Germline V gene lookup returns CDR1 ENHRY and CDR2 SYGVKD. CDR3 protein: CAISWTEQETQYF. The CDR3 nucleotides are TGTGCCATCAGTTGGACGGAACAAGAGACCCAGTACTTC.

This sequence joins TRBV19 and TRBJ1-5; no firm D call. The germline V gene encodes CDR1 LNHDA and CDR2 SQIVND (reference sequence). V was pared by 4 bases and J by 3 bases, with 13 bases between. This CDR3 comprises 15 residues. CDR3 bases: TGTGCCAGTAGTAGTCAGACATTTCTCAATCAGCCCCAGCATTTT. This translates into CASSSQTFLNQPQHF.

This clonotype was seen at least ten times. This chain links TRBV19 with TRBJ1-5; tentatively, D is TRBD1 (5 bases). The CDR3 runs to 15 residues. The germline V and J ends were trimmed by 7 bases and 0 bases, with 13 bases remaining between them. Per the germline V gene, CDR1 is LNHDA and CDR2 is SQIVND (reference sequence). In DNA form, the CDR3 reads TGTGCCAGTATGGAAGGGGTTTATAGCAATCAGCCCCAGCATTTT. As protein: CASMEGVYSNQPQHF. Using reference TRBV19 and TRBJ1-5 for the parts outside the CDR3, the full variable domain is DGGITQSPKYLFRKEGQNVTLSCEQNLNHDAMYWYRQDPGQGLRLIYYSQIVNDFQKGDIAEGYSVSREKKESFPLTVTSAQKNPTAFYLCASMEGVYSNQPQHFGDGTRLSIL.

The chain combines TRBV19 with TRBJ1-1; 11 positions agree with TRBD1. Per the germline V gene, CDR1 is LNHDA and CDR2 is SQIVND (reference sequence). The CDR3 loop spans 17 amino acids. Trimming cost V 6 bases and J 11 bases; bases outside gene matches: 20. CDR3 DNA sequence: TGTGCCAGTAGGGAACTCCTTTCAGGGACAGGGGGGAGTTACGCTTTCTTT. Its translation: CASRELLSGTGGSYAFF. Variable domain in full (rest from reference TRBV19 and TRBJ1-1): DGGITQSPKYLFRKEGQNVTLSCEQNLNHDAMYWYRQDPGQGLRLIYYSQIVNDFQKGDIAEGYSVSREKKESFPLTVTSAQKNPTAFYLCASRELLSGTGGSYAFFGQGTRLTVV.

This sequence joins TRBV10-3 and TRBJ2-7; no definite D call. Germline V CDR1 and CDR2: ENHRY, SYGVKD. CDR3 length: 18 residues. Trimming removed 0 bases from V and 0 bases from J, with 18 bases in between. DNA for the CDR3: TGTGCCATCAGTGAGTCGACTCGGTGGGTGGACGGCTCCTACGAGCAGTACTTC. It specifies CAISESTRWVDGSYEQYF.